This TCR beta chain stems from a study of siplizumab effects on memory and regulatory T cells. General study results and limits: An assignable phenotype, naive or memory, was missing from roughly 77-94% of proliferating CD4+ or CD8+ clones. Treg origin accounted for an average of around 69% of mappable alloreactive CD4+ clones with siplizumab and 25% to 30% in controls. Memory cells that were CD4+ and unstimulated gave rise to alloreactive sequences, which siplizumab significantly reduced.

Produced via immunoSEQ multiplex PCR; TCRdb's table is partial and in-frame only. The sample has about 64,000 clones, 96% seen once; the top ten hold more than 0.075%. CDR1 MDHEN and CDR2 SYDVKM come from the germline V gene. Trimming removed 8 bases from V and 3 bases from J, with 13 bases in between. The CDR3 spans 13 residues. Note on this clone: What it binds is not known.

The rearrangement links TRBV28 to TRBJ1-1; possible D gene TRBD1, 5 bases. This clonotype originated in a human donor in good health. The specimen sequenced was naive CD8+ T cells sorted from blood. CDR3 nucleotide sequence: TGTGCCAGCCGAATTGGGGGGGACACTGAAGCTTTCTTT. Residues: CASRIGGDTEAFF.